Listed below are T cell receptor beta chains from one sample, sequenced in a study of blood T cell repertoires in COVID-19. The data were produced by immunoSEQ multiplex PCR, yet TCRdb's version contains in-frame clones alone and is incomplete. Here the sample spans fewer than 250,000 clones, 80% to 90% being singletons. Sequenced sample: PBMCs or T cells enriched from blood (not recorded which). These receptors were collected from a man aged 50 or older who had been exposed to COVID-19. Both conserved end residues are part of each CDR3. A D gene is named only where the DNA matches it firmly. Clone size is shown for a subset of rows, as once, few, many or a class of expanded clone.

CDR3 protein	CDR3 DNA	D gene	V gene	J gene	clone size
CASSMEGGRDSPLHF	TGTGCCAGCAGTATGGAGGGGGGGCGCGATTCACCCCTCCACTTT	-	TRBV6-5	TRBJ1-6	-
CASSLAVSNQPQHF	TGTGCCAGCAGCTTGGCGGTTAGCAATCAGCCCCAGCATTTT	-	TRBV5-6	TRBJ1-5	-
CATSDNPTGGANTGELFF	TGTGCCACCAGTGATAACCCGACAGGGGGGGCGAACACCGGGGAGCTGTTTTTT	TRBD1	TRBV24-1	TRBJ2-2	-
CASSGSGGNTGELFF	TGTGCCAGCAGTGGCAGCGGGGGGAACACCGGGGAGCTGTTTTTT	TRBD2	TRBV2	TRBJ2-2	few
CASSLPGQPQHF	TGTGCCAGCAGTCTGCCGGGACAGCCCCAGCATTTT	-	TRBV27	TRBJ1-5	once
CASSQALAVFSTDTQYF	TGTGCCAGCAGCCAAGCCCTGGCGGTATTTAGCACAGATACGCAGTATTTT	-	TRBV4-2	TRBJ2-3	once
CASSLAGANTDTQYF	TGTGCCAGCAGTTTAGCGGGGGCCAACACAGATACGCAGTATTTT	-	TRBV28	TRBJ2-3	-
CASSQEAGRSETQYF	TGTGCCAGCAGCCAAGAGGCAGGGCGGAGCGAGACCCAGTACTTC	-	TRBV3-1/TRBV3-2	TRBJ2-5	-
CASSPSARSTDTQYF	TGTGCCAGCAGCCCAAGCGCCAGAAGCACAGATACGCAGTATTTT	-	TRBV7-3	TRBJ2-3	-
CATSDRAGADTGELFF	TGTGCCACCAGTGACCGAGCGGGGGCGGACACCGGGGAGCTGTTTTTT	TRBD2	TRBV24-1	TRBJ2-2	-
CASTPLPAGTTDTQYF	TGCGCCAGCACCCCACTGCCTGCGGGGACGACAGATACGCAGTATTTT	-	TRBV5-1	TRBJ2-3	-
CASSRHPGRGPFNSNQPQHF	TGCGCCAGCAGTCGCCACCCCGGACGGGGTCCATTTAATAGCAATCAGCCCCAGCATTTT	-	TRBV23-1	TRBJ1-5	-
CASSLKGGGSYNEQFF	TGCGCCAGCAGCTTGAAAGGGGGTGGCTCCTACAATGAGCAGTTCTTC	-	TRBV5-1	TRBJ2-1	few
CASSQWGRTYNEQFF	TGTGCCAGCAGCCAGTGGGGGCGGACGTACAATGAGCAGTTCTTC	-	TRBV14	TRBJ2-1	-
CASSLGRGGTNEKLFF	TGTGCCAGCAGCTTAGGGAGGGGCGGAACTAATGAAAAACTGTTTTTT	-	TRBV7-8	TRBJ1-4	-
CASSFPSGGTDTQYF	TGTGCCAGCAGCTTTCCTAGCGGGGGCACAGATACGCAGTATTTT	TRBD2	TRBV5-4	TRBJ2-3	-
CASSKTGDLSGNTIYF	TGTGCCAGCAGCAAGACAGGGGACCTCTCTGGAAACACCATATATTTT	TRBD1	TRBV7-2	TRBJ1-3	-
CASSPRARPSLTDTQYF	TGCGCCAGCAGCCCCAGGGCACGGCCTTCCCTCACAGATACGCAGTATTTT	-	TRBV4-1	TRBJ2-3	-
CASSPTGQGVTEAFF	TGTGCCAGCAGCCCGACGGGACAGGGGGTCACTGAAGCTTTCTTT	TRBD1	TRBV11-3	TRBJ1-1	-
CASSLVPDEKLFF	TGCGCCAGCAGCTTGGTCCCGGATGAAAAACTGTTTTTT	-	TRBV5-1	TRBJ1-4	-
CASSLFRVDTDTQYF	TGTGCCAGCAGCTTATTCAGGGTTGACACAGATACGCAGTATTTT	-	TRBV7-9	TRBJ2-3	-
CASSLGLYGYTF	TGTGCCAGCAGCTTAGGACTCTATGGCTACACCTTC	-	TRBV5-6	TRBJ1-2	few
CASQNRVGDGETQYF	TGTGCCAGCCAGAACAGGGTAGGTGACGGAGAGACCCAGTACTTC	-	TRBV18	TRBJ2-5	few
CASSSQGAGTEAFF	TGTGCCAGCAGCAGCCAGGGGGCGGGCACTGAAGCTTTCTTT	TRBD1	TRBV7-9	TRBJ1-1	-
CASSIDAYNEQFF	TGTGCCAGTAGTATAGACGCCTACAATGAGCAGTTCTTC	-	TRBV19	TRBJ2-1	-
CASSIRVRDGMKEKLFF	TGTGCCAGTAGTATCCGGGTCAGGGATGGAATGAAGGAAAAACTGTTTTTT	-	TRBV19	TRBJ1-4	-
CASSLDRGNVDTQYF	TGCGCCAGCAGCTTAGACAGGGGAAATGTGGATACGCAGTATTTT	TRBD1	TRBV5-1	TRBJ2-3	-
CASRAEWREATDTQYF	TGTGCCAGTAGGGCTGAATGGCGGGAGGCGACAGATACGCAGTATTTT	TRBD2	TRBV19	TRBJ2-3	-
CASSPRTITGAALHF	TGTGCCAGCAGCCCCCGAACGATTACAGGGGCAGCCCTCCACTTT	TRBD1	TRBV7-2	TRBJ1-6	-
CARSLDRLHQPQHF	TGTGCCAGAAGCCTAGACAGGTTACATCAGCCCCAGCATTTT	-	TRBV5-3	TRBJ1-5	-
CASSIQGQGDEAFF	TGTGCCAGTAGTATCCAAGGACAGGGTGATGAAGCTTTCTTT	TRBD1	TRBV19	TRBJ1-1	-
CASSHGIAGGRETQYF	TGTGCCAGCAGCCATGGGATAGCGGGGGGGCGGGAGACCCAGTACTTC	TRBD2	TRBV4-2	TRBJ2-5	-
CASSIAATASYNEQFF	TGTGCCAGTAGTATAGCGGCGACAGCCTCCTACAATGAGCAGTTCTTC	-	TRBV19	TRBJ2-1	-
CASSLQGAGTDTQYF	TGCGCCAGCAGCTTACAGGGGGCTGGCACAGATACGCAGTATTTT	TRBD1	TRBV5-1	TRBJ2-3	-
CASSSRGGLSNQPQHF	TGTGCCAGCAGTTCTAGGGGGGGCTTGAGCAATCAGCCCCAGCATTTT	-	TRBV28	TRBJ1-5	-
CASRLDRGRLSGANVLTF	TGTGCCAGCAGGTTGGACAGGGGGCGGTTGTCTGGGGCCAACGTCCTGACTTTC	TRBD1	TRBV27	TRBJ2-6	-
CASSSRQGPKVAFF	TGTGCCAGCAGCTCCCGACAGGGTCCGAAAGTAGCTTTCTTT	TRBD1	TRBV13	TRBJ1-1	-
CASSLAPGHLYGYTF	TGTGCCAGCAGCTTAGCGCCGGGACACCTTTATGGCTACACCTTC	-	TRBV11-2	TRBJ1-2	once
CASSQGPGAGGYNEQFF	TGCGCCAGCAGCCAGGGACCTGGGGCGGGGGGATACAATGAGCAGTTCTTC	TRBD2	TRBV4-1	TRBJ2-1	-
CASSVGPTGTEAFF	TGTGCCAGCAGCGTAGGGCCGACAGGGACTGAAGCTTTCTTT	TRBD1	TRBV9	TRBJ1-1	once
CASSLGQFGGNTIYF	TGTGCCAGCAGCCTGGGACAGTTTGGTGGAAACACCATATATTTT	TRBD1	TRBV4-2	TRBJ1-3	-
CASSQDIIRGPETQYF	TGCGCCAGCAGCCAAGACATAATACGGGGTCCAGAGACCCAGTACTTC	-	TRBV4-1	TRBJ2-5	-
CASSLRSRSTDTQYF	TGCGCCAGCAGCTTGAGATCCAGGAGCACAGATACGCAGTATTTT	-	TRBV5-1	TRBJ2-3	-